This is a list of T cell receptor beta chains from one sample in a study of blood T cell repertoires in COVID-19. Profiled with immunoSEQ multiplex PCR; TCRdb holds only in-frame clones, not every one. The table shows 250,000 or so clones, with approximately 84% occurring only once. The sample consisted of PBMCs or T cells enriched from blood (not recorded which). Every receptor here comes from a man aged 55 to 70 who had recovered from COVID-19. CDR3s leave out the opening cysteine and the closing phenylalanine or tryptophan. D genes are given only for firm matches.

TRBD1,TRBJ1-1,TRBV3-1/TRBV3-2,ASSLQGGQAF
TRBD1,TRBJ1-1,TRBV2,ASSGDRAEGTEAF
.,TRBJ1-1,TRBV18,ASSPSGGIGTEAF
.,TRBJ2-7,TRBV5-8,ASTPRELTYEQY
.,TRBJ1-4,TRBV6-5,ASYEKGEFGEKLF
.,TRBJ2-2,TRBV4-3,ASSRNTRVTGELF
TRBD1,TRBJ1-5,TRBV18,ASSPFPGQGGQPQH
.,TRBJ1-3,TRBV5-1,ASSLDGGSGNTIY
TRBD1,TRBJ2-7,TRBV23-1,ASSDRGPYEQY
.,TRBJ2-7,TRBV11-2,ASSPRTTPDYEQY
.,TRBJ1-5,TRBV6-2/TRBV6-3,ASSFLGVQPQH
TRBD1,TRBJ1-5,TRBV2,ASSRDRGNQPQH
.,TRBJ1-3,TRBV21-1,ASSKARIRGSGNTIY
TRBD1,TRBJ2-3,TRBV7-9,ASSPLGTGTDTQY
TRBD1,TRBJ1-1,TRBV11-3,ASSFRGLNTEAF